The clone carrying this T cell receptor (beta chain) came up a few times. Germline V gene lookup returns CDR1 SGHKS and CDR2 YYEKEE (reference sequence). The germline V and J ends were trimmed by 4 bases and 1 base, with 11 bases remaining between them. The CDR3 is 15 amino acids. Produced via immunoSEQ multiplex PCR; TCRdb's table is partial and in-frame only. This table holds around 140,000 clones, under 90% found once. The data originate from a study of blood T cell repertoires in COVID-19. The wider study: Some COVID-19 samples were acute and others convalescent; all came from the United States, Italy and Spain. PBMCs, B-cell-depleted T cells, or T cells were the source of the cDNA or gDNA that made up the material.

The receptor's source is a woman aged 60-75 years with active or convalescent COVID-19. What was sequenced was peripheral blood. The rearrangement links TRBV5-5 to TRBJ2-2; D is possibly TRBD1 (5 bases). The CDR3 DNA reads TGTGCCAGCAGCCGGACACCCGAGAACACCGGGGAGCTGTTTTTT. This sequence encodes CASSRTPENTGELFF.